The present T cell receptor (beta chain) was sequenced within a study of control samples from healthy donors and cancer patients. This clone has a handful of counts. Clones were read by immunoSEQ multiplex PCR, and TCRdb kept only the in-frame ones, dropping some. The top ten clones hold approximately 0.7% of a sample with roughly 150,000 clones, about 90% of them seen once. With 3 bases clipped from V and 0 bases from J, the junction kept 8 bases outside the gene matches. The CDR3 spans 16 residues. Germline V gene lookup returns CDR1 SGHRS and CDR2 YFSETQ. The chain links TRBV5-1 to TRBJ1-1; 7 bases match TRBD1. The specimen sequenced was blood. The sequence was collected from a young woman in good health. CDR3 sequence reads: CASSYGTALMNTEAFF. The CDR3 DNA sequence: TGCGCCAGCAGCTACGGGACAGCGCTTATGAACACTGAAGCTTTCTTT. Using reference TRBV5-1 and TRBJ1-1 for the parts outside the CDR3, the full variable domain is KAGVTQTPRYLIKTRGQQVTLSCSPISGHRSVSWYQQTPGQGLQFLFEYFSETQRNKGNFPGRFSGRQFSNSRSEMNVSTLELGDSALYLCASSYGTALMNTEAFFGQGTRLTVV.